Following are 29 T cell receptor beta chains from one sample sequenced in a study of post-analysis software for immune sequencing data (dated by TCRdb to about 2015). Receptors were amplified or captured by PCR. Sequencing used an Illumina HiSeq 2500. To reduce PCR and sequencing biases, unique molecular identifiers were built into the TCR beta cDNA libraries. The public sequencing data were trimmed at Q25 with fastp and processed into clonotypes with MiXCR by TCRdb, which kept only in-frame beta chains. CDR3 protein duplicates are merged, each entry listing the most common genes and DNA. In all, the sample holds approximately 660,000 distinct CDR3 sequences, and about 60% of those were seen once. Over 9% of the sample is in the top ten clones. These TCRs are of unknown antigen specificity. The investigation overall reported the following: Patients showed significantly higher frequencies than controls for a handful of TRBV segments, among them TRBV5-6, TRBV5-1 and TRBV20-1.

Sequencing was done on a sample of blood. Receptors originate from a girl aged 2 to 10 with multiple sclerosis.

This clonotype was picked up a small number of times. The chain joins TRBV20-1 to TRBJ1-5; D call uncertain. This CDR3 is built from 12 residues. Germline V gene sequence: CDR1 DFQATT, CDR2 SNEGSKA (reference sequence). V lost 5 bases and J 4 bases, leaving 9 bases between the germline ends. The CDR3 loop reads CSAPQPNQPQHF. Here the CDR3 DNA reads TGCAGTGCTCCCCAGCCGAATCAGCCCCAGCATTTT.

This clonotype has just a few counts. The V gene is TRBV20-1, the J gene TRBJ2-7, with 9 bases aligning to TRBD1. Germline lookup yields CDR1 DFQATT and CDR2 SNEGSKA (reference sequence). CDR3 length equals 14 residues. With V trimmed by 6 bases and J by 0 bases, 6 bases remained unmatched. CDR3 amino acids: CSAAPGQGSYEQYF. The CDR3 region has the DNA TGCAGTGCAGCCCCGGGACAGGGCTCCTACGAGCAGTACTTC.

This chain connects TRBV24-1 to TRBJ1-2, with D maybe TRBD1 (5 bases). This CDR3 is 16 amino acids long. The V gene's germline CDR1 is KGHDR and CDR2 SFDVKD. V lost 9 bases and J lost 3, with 22 bases in between. The CDR3 here is CATWGPQPLGDYGYTF. The CDR3 DNA reads as TGTGCCACCTGGGGCCCTCAGCCTCTCGGGGACTATGGCTACACCTTC.

The rearrangement joins TRBV20-1 to TRBJ2-1; 7 bases match TRBD2. The V gene's germline CDR1 is DFQATT and CDR2 SNEGSKA (reference sequence). There are 11 residues in the CDR3. J lost 10 bases, V lost 5 bases, and 5 bases had no gene match. The CDR3 region has the DNA TGCAGTGCTCCCGGGGGGAGGGAGCAGTTCTTC. It encodes CSAPGGREQFF.

This clonotype has just a few counts. V is TRBV10-3 and J is TRBJ2-7; 7 nucleotides agree with TRBD2. This CDR3 spans 18 amino acids. V gave up 2 bases and J gave up 1 base; unmatched junction bases: 14. The germline V gene encodes CDR1 ENHRY and CDR2 SYGVKD. CDR3 residues: CAISEETLVGGISYEQYF. CDR3 bases: TGTGCCATCAGTGAGGAGACGCTAGTGGGAGGGATATCCTACGAGCAGTACTTC.

This clonotype has a handful of counts. V and J are TRBV5-1 and TRBJ2-5; 7 bases map to TRBD2. Matching the DNA end better, TRBJ2-7 makes the J call doubtful. There are 15 residues in the CDR3. The germline V gene has CDR1 SGHRS and CDR2 YFSETQ. In DNA, the CDR3 is TGCGCCAGCAGCTTGCAGCGGGATAAAATCTACGAGCAGTACTTC. Translating gives CASSLQRDKIYEQYF.

This clonotype was seen a handful of times. J is TRBJ2-4 and V is TRBV6-5, with 7 bases lining up with TRBD1. The end of the DNA fits TRBJ2-7 better, so the J call may be wrong. Germline CDR1 and CDR2: MNHEY and SVGAGI. This CDR3 is built from 12 residues. The CDR3 DNA follows: TGTGCCACCCAGGACAGGACCTACGAGCAGTACTTC. As protein: CATQDRTYEQYF.

The rearrangement uses TRBV6-1 and TRBJ2-7; D might be TRBD2 (6 bases). This CDR3 has 12 amino acids. The germline CDR1 and CDR2 sequences are MNHNS and SASEGT. Trimming took off 7 bases at V and 5 bases at J, with 12 bases between the two ends. In nucleotides, the CDR3 is TGTGCCAGCATGACGGACTACGACGAGCAGTACTTC. Its protein is CASMTDYDEQYF.

The chain links TRBV15 to TRBJ2-5, with no clear D. CDR1 and CDR2 from the germline V gene are LNHNV and YYDKDF (reference sequence). The CDR3 length is 12 residues. V dropped 4 bases and J dropped 4 bases, with 7 bases sitting between them. CDR3 loop: CATSMDAETQYF. The CDR3 DNA follows: TGTGCCACCAGCATGGACGCAGAGACCCAGTACTTC. The entire variable domain, with the rest obtained from reference TRBV15 and TRBJ2-5, is as follows: DAMVIQNPRYQVTQFGKPVTLSCSQTLNHNVMYWYQQKSSQAPKLLFHYYDKDFNNEADTPDNFQSRRPNTSFCFLDIRSPGLGDTAMYLCATSMDAETQYFGPGTRLLVL.

This chain links TRBV5-1 with TRBJ2-3; 9 nucleotides agree with TRBD2. The CDR3 has 15 amino acids. Germline values: CDR1 SGHRS, CDR2 YFSETQ. The J segment lost 1 base and the V segment lost 6 bases, leaving 6 bases of the junction unmatched. The CDR3 loop reads CASTASGTRTDTQYF. In DNA, the CDR3 is TGCGCCAGCACGGCTAGCGGGACCCGCACAGATACGCAGTATTTT.

The chain has TRBV11-2 and TRBJ1-2; D is uncertain. Germline V gene sequence: CDR1 SGHAT, CDR2 FQNNGV. V was clipped by 1 base and J by 3 bases, with 6 bases between them. There are 13 residues in the CDR3. The CDR3 DNA reads TGTGCCAGCAGCTTAGCGATTTACTATGGCTACACCTTC. It yields the protein CASSLAIYYGYTF.

This clonotype was counted only a few times. V is TRBV6-5 and J is TRBJ1-1, with a weak D call TRBD1 (5 bases). The germline gives CDR1 MNHEY, CDR2 SVGAGI. The CDR3 has 13 amino acids. V lost 1 base and J lost 11, with 14 bases in between. The CDR3 is CASSYWSQGAAFF. CDR3 DNA: TGTGCCAGCAGTTACTGGAGCCAGGGTGCGGCTTTCTTT.

This chain connects TRBV5-1 to TRBJ2-7, with D possibly TRBD2 on 6 matching bases. This CDR3 comprises 15 residues. The germline CDR1 and CDR2 sequences are SGHRS and YFSETQ. Trimming left V 4 bases short and J 0 bases short, with 14 bases between. For the CDR3, the DNA is TGCGCCAGCAGCCCCGGAGGGGCCCCCTCCTACGAGCAGTACTTC. Amino acid sequence: CASSPGGAPSYEQYF.

This clonotype was seen more than once but under ten times. The CDR3 protein is CSVEEGPYEQYF. CDR3 nucleotides: TGCAGCGTTGAAGAGGGCCCCTACGAGCAGTACTTC. This rearrangement joins TRBV29-1 to TRBJ2-7, with D unresolved. V was trimmed by 0 bases and J by 2 bases, leaving 5 bases between them. CDR1 is SQVTM, CDR2 ANQGSEA, per germline. The CDR3 contains 12 residues.

This clonotype was seen a few times. V and J are TRBV20-1 and TRBJ2-1; TRBD2 is a possible D gene (5 bases). The CDR3 is 12 amino acids. Deletions cut 5 bases from V and 4 bases from J, with 9 bases between. CDR1 is DFQATT and CDR2 is SNEGSKA in the germline V gene (reference sequence). Here the CDR3 reads CSAGPGYNEQFF. The DNA of the CDR3 is TGCAGTGCTGGTCCGGGGTACAATGAGCAGTTCTTC.

This clonotype was counted only a few times. V usage is TRBV6-1 and J usage is TRBJ2-5; possibly TRBD2 for D (5 bases). CDR3 length: 14 residues. The germline CDR1 and CDR2 sequences are MNHNS and SASEGT. Trimming stripped 2 bases from V and 2 bases from J, with 9 bases between. CDR3 nucleotide sequence: TGTGCCAGCAGTGAATCCGCGGGTCAAGAGACCCAGTACTTC. Translation: CASSESAGQETQYF.

This chain joins TRBV18 and TRBJ1-2, with D maybe TRBD1 (6 bases). Germline CDR1 reads KGHSH; CDR2 reads LQKENI. The CDR3 totals 14 residues. The V gene lost 1 base and the J gene lost 7 bases, with 13 bases spanning the gap. The CDR3 loop is CASSPRNREGGYTF. The CDR3 nucleotides read TGTGCCAGCTCACCACGTAACAGGGAAGGTGGCTACACCTTC.

CDR3 coding DNA: TGTGCCAGCAGTGAAGCGGGTGGTCTAAGCTACACCTTC. Amino acid sequence: CASSEAGGLSYTF. V is TRBV2 and J is TRBJ1-2; the D is unclear. The V end lost 0 bases, the J end lost 9 bases, and 11 bases lay between the germline ends. The CDR3 is 13 amino acids. Germline-derived CDR1 and CDR2 are SNHLY and FYNNEI.

The chain is built from TRBV20-1 and TRBJ1-6; weak D call: TRBD1 (5 bases). Germline V gives CDR1 DFQATT, CDR2 SNEGSKA (reference sequence). V lost 1 base to trimming and J lost 3 bases, with 13 bases between them. The CDR3 is 16 residues long. The DNA of the CDR3 is TGCAGTGCTAGAGCAGGGCGAAGGGTCTATAATTCACCCCTCCACTTT. This translates into CSARAGRRVYNSPLHF.

This clonotype was found a few times. The chain has TRBV20-1 and TRBJ2-3; D not resolved. V was pared by 1 base and J by 0 bases, with 8 bases between. This CDR3 is built from 14 residues. Per germline, CDR1 DFQATT and CDR2 SNEGSKA (reference sequence). This CDR3 is CSARALPSTDTQYF. As DNA, the CDR3 is TGCAGTGCTAGAGCCCTACCTAGCACAGATACGCAGTATTTT.

The rearrangement links TRBV7-2 to TRBJ2-7; 7 nucleotides line up with TRBD2. Germline assignment: CDR1 SGHTA and CDR2 FQGNSA. Unmatched junction bases numbered 10, after V lost 5 bases and J lost 3 bases. The length of the CDR3 is 15 residues. The CDR3 nucleotides are TGTGCCAGCAGCCGCGGCGGGAGTGGAGGCTACGAGCAGTACTTC. It translates to CASSRGGSGGYEQYF.

J is TRBJ2-2 and V is TRBV12-3 or TRBV12-4, with 11 bases lining up with TRBD2. CDR3 size: 18 residues. Unmatched junction bases numbered 11, after V lost 3 bases and J lost 5 bases. The DNA of the CDR3 is TGTGCCAGCAGTTTGACTAGCGGGAAAGGGATGAGGACCGGGGAGCTGTTTTTT. Translating it yields CASSLTSGKGMRTGELFF.

V is TRBV10-3 and J is TRBJ2-1; no reliable D call. Between the trimmed V and J ends, which lost 8 bases and 10 bases, there was a span of 18 bases. This CDR3 has 13 residues. The germline gives CDR1 ENHRY, CDR2 SYGVKD. CDR3 sequence (DNA): TGTGCCATCCGGCCCCCCACGGGTGGCGAGCAGTTCTTC. It encodes CAIRPPTGGEQFF.

This chain joins TRBV2 and TRBJ2-5; TRBD2 matches at 8 bases. The J call is in doubt because the DNA end fits TRBJ2-7 better. Germline V gene sequence: CDR1 SNHLY, CDR2 FYNNEI. This CDR3 contains 13 residues. As DNA, the CDR3 is TGTGCCAGCAGAGGCGGGGGGCTCTACGAGCAGTACTTC. Translating gives CASRGGGLYEQYF.

The chain links TRBV6-2 or TRBV6-3 to TRBJ1-5; D not resolved. CDR3 length: 15 amino acids. Trimming left V 6 bases short and J 0 bases short, with 12 bases between. Per germline, CDR1 MNHEY and CDR2 SVGEGT. The CDR3 DNA reads as TGTGCCAGCAGGAAGAAACTATATAGCAATCAGCCCCAGCATTTT. Translation gives CASRKKLYSNQPQHF.

The CDR3 nucleotides read TGTGCCAGCAGCTTAGCTCAGGCTCACAATGAGCAGTTCTTC. It translates to CASSLAQAHNEQFF. This sequence joins TRBV7-9 and TRBJ2-1; D is ambiguous. Germline lookup yields CDR1 SEHNR and CDR2 FQNEAQ (reference sequence). This CDR3 has 14 amino acids. V shed 0 bases and J shed 5 bases, with 8 bases lying between them.

This clonotype turned up a few times. This chain connects TRBV20-1 to TRBJ1-1, with 12 bases that match TRBD1. After removal of 0 bases from V and 1 base from J, the junction contained 9 bases not matched to a gene. Germline assignment: CDR1 DFQATT and CDR2 SNEGSKA (reference sequence). The CDR3 is 18 amino acids. The CDR3 region has the DNA TGCAGTGCTAGAGATCCCGGGACAGGGGGCTTGAAGAACACTGAAGCTTTCTTT. Protein: CSARDPGTGGLKNTEAFF.

The chain uses TRBV7-2 and TRBJ2-3, with 10 nucleotides matching TRBD1. V shed 5 bases and J 6 bases; nucleotides not matched to a gene: 5. Germline values: CDR1 SGHTA, CDR2 FQGNSA. This CDR3 contains 14 residues. The CDR3 sequence is CASSRRTGGDTQYF. In nucleotides, the CDR3 is TGTGCCAGCAGCCGCCGGACAGGGGGGGATACGCAGTATTTT.

The chain combines TRBV10-3 with TRBJ1-5, with D tentatively TRBD1 (6 bases). Trimming took 0 bases from V and 3 from J, leaving 15 bases between them. Germline CDR1 reads ENHRY; CDR2 reads SYGVKD. CDR3 size: 17 residues. Here the CDR3 reads CAISESGFSGDNQPQHF. DNA of the CDR3: TGTGCCATCAGTGAGTCGGGTTTCTCAGGGGACAATCAGCCCCAGCATTTT.